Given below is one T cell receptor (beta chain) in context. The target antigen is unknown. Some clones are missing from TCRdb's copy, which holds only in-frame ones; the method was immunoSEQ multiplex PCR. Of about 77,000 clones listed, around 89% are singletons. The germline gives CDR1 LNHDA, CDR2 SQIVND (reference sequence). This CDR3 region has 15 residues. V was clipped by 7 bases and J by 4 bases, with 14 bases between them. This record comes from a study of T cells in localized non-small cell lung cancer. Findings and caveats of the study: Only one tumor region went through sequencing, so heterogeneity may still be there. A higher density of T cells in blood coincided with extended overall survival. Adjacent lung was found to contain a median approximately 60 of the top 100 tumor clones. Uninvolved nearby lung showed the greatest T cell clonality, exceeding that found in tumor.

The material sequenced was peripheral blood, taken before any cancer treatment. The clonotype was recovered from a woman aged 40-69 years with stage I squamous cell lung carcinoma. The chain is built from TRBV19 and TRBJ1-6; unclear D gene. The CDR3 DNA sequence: TGTGCCAGTATGGGCTCGGAAGGGTATAATTCACCCCTCCACTTT. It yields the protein CASMGSEGYNSPLHF.